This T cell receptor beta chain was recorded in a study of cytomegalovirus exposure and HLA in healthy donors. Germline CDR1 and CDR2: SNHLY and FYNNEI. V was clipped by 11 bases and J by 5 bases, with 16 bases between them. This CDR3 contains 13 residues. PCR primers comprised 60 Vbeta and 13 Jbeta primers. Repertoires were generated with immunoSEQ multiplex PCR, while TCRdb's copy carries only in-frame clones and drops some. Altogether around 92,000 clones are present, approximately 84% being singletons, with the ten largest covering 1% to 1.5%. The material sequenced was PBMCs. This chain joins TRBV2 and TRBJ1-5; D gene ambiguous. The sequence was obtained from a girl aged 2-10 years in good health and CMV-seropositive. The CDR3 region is CAGTAGFDQPQHF. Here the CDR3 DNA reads TGTGCCGGTACCGCGGGGTTCGATCAGCCCCAGCATTTT.